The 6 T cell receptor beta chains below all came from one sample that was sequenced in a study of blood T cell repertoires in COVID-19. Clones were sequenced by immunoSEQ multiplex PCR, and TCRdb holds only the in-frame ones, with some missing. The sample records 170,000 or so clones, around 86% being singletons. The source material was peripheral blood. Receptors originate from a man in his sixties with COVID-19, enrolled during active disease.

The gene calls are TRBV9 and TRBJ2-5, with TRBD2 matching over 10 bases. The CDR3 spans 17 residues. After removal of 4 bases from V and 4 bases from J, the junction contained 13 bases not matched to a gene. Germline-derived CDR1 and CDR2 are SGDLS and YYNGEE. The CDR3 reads CASSSYVTSGVGETQYF. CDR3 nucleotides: TGTGCCAGCAGCTCGTACGTAACTAGCGGGGTAGGAGAGACCCAGTACTTC.

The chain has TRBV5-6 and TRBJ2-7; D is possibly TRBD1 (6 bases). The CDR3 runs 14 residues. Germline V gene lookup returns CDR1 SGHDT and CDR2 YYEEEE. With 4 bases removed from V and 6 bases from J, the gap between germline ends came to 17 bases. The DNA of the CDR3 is TGTGCCAGCAGCATAGGGGGTAGCGAGGGCGAGCAGTACTTC. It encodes CASSIGGSEGEQYF.

DNA for the CDR3: TGTGCCAGCAGTTCCACAAAAGCCGGGACAGTCTCTGGAGCTTTCTTT. It translates to CASSSTKAGTVSGAFF. The V gene is TRBV27, the J gene TRBJ1-1; the match to TRBD1 covers 7 bases. The CDR3 length is 16 residues. After removal of 4 bases from V and 10 bases from J, the junction contained 18 bases not matched to a gene. Germline CDR1 is MNHEY and CDR2 is SMNVEV (reference sequence).

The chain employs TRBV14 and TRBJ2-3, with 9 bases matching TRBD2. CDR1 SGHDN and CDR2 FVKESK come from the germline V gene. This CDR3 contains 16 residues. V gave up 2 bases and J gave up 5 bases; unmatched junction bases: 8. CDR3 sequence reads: CASSQLTLAGKDTQYF. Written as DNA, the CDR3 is TGTGCCAGCAGCCAATTAACCCTAGCGGGAAAAGATACGCAGTATTTT.

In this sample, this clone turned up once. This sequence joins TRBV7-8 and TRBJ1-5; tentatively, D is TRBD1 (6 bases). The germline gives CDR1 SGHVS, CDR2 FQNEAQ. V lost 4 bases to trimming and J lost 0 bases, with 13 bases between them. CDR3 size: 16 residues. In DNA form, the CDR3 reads TGTGCCAGCAGCTCACAGGGTAGAGTTAGCAATCAGCCCCAGCATTTT. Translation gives CASSSQGRVSNQPQHF.

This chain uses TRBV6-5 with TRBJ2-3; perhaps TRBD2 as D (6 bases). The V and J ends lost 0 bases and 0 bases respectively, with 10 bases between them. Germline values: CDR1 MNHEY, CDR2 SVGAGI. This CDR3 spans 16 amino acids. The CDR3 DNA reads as TGTGCCAGCAGTTACTCCGGCGGGGCTAGCACAGATACGCAGTATTTT. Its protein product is CASSYSGGASTDTQYF.